Listed here are 20 T cell receptor beta chains from one sample, sequenced in a study of CD8+ T cells in alopecia areata. Extracted from the samples, RNA was reverse transcribed into cDNA to serve as the sequencing template. Sequencing used immunoSEQ multiplex PCR; TCRdb keeps in-frame clones, though not all of them. Of about 30,000 clones in the sample, more than 55% are singletons; the top ten hold more than 15%. Sequencing was performed on NKG2D-high CD8+ T cells sorted from blood. The receptor source for this set is a human donor with alopecia areata.

This chain uses TRBV28 with TRBJ2-1; TRBD2 is a possible D gene (5 bases). Germline CDR1 MDHEN, CDR2 SYDVKM. This CDR3 spans 15 amino acids. V gave up 7 bases and J gave up 4 bases, with 17 bases separating them. CDR3 bases: TGTGCCAGCATTTTCGGACGAGGGATTTACAATGAGCAGTTCTTC. Translating gives CASIFGRGIYNEQFF. Complete variable domain (other parts from reference TRBV28 and TRBJ2-1): DVKVTQSSRYLVKRTGEKVFLECVQDMDHENMFWYRQDPGLGLRLIYFSYDVKMKEKGDIPEGYSVSREKKERFSLILESASTNQTSMYLCASIFGRGIYNEQFFGPGTRLTVL.

In this sample, this clone turned up a few times. The chain uses TRBV25-1 and TRBJ2-1, with 11 bases that match TRBD2. CDR1 and CDR2 from the germline V gene are MGHDK and SYGVNS. The CDR3 length is 14 residues. Trimming took 9 bases from V and 5 from J; bases not matched to a gene: 6. In DNA form, the CDR3 reads TGTGCCAGTCAGGGACTAGCGGCTAACAATGAGCAGTTCTTC. It codes for CASQGLAANNEQFF.

This clone has only a few counts. V and J are TRBV5-4 and TRBJ2-7, with TRBD2 identical over 9 bases. Unmatched junction bases numbered 9, after V lost 5 bases and J lost 6 bases. There are 14 residues in the CDR3. Germline values: CDR1 SGHNT, CDR2 YYREEE (reference sequence). The CDR3 region is CASSAGTSSGEQYF. CDR3 sequence (DNA): TGTGCCAGCAGTGCCGGGACTAGCTCGGGCGAGCAGTACTTC.

The V and J genes are TRBV19 and TRBJ2-1; D gene ambiguous. The CDR3 length is 14 residues. V was cut by 6 bases and J by 2 bases, with 11 bases left in between. Germline assignment: CDR1 LNHDA and CDR2 SQIVND (reference sequence). Written as DNA, the CDR3 is TGTGCCAGTAGCTTCCCCGGCCCCTACAATGAGCAGTTCTTC. It specifies CASSFPGPYNEQFF. Supplemented by reference TRBV19 and TRBJ2-1, the full variable domain reads DGGITQSPKYLFRKEGQNVTLSCEQNLNHDAMYWYRQDPGQGLRLIYYSQIVNDFQKGDIAEGYSVSREKKESFPLTVTSAQKNPTAFYLCASSFPGPYNEQFFGPGTRLTVL.

The V gene is TRBV27, the J gene TRBJ2-1, with D possibly being TRBD2 (5 bases). The CDR3 is 15 residues long. V lost 7 bases and J 4 bases, leaving 17 bases between the germline ends. Germline lookup yields CDR1 MNHEY and CDR2 SMNVEV (reference sequence). For the CDR3, the DNA is TGTGCCAGCACTCCGGGGTTACACCCTTACAATGAGCAGTTCTTC. Translation: CASTPGLHPYNEQFF.

The CDR3 protein is CASSLEWEGVSEAFF. The CDR3 bases are TGCGCCAGCAGCTTGGAATGGGAAGGGGTATCTGAAGCTTTCTTT. The rearrangement joins TRBV5-1 to TRBJ1-1; D possibly corresponds to TRBD1 (5 bases). Trimming pared 0 bases from V and 6 bases from J, leaving 15 bases between. CDR1 and CDR2 from the germline V gene are SGHRS and YFSETQ. The length of the CDR3 is 15 residues. Variable domain in full (rest from reference TRBV5-1 and TRBJ1-1): KAGVTQTPRYLIKTRGQQVTLSCSPISGHRSVSWYQQTPGQGLQFLFEYFSETQRNKGNFPGRFSGRQFSNSRSEMNVSTLELGDSALYLCASSLEWEGVSEAFFGQGTRLTVV.

V is TRBV28 and J is TRBJ2-3; 10 nucleotides line up with TRBD2. V gave up 5 bases and J gave up 2 bases; unmatched junction bases: 19. There are 20 residues in the CDR3. Germline V gene data show CDR1 as MDHEN and CDR2 as SYDVKM. The DNA of the CDR3 is TGTGCCAGCAGTCCGGGCCGTAGGCCGGCTAGCGGGAGCCCCACAGATACGCAGTATTTT. Protein sequence: CASSPGRRPASGSPTDTQYF.

The rearrangement links TRBV20-1 to TRBJ2-3; no clear D gene. Germline V gene data show CDR1 as DFQATT and CDR2 as SNEGSKA (reference sequence). This CDR3 is 11 amino acids long. The CDR3 spells CSRWGTDTQYF. In nucleotides, the CDR3 is TGCAGCCGTTGGGGTACAGATACGCAGTATTTT.

The V and J genes are TRBV4-1 and TRBJ1-3, with TRBD1 matching 9 bases. Germline CDR1 MGHRA, CDR2 YSYEKL. With V trimmed by 4 bases and J by 0 bases, 10 bases remained unmatched. The CDR3 length is 18 residues. The CDR3 here is CASSPGGTGQLSGNTIYF. CDR3 bases: TGCGCCAGCAGCCCTGGGGGGACAGGGCAACTCTCTGGAAACACCATATATTTT.

This clone was recorded a few times. This chain connects TRBV5-1 to TRBJ2-7, with D uncertain. Trimming removed 2 bases at V and 7 bases at J, with 10 bases between. The germline V gene has CDR1 SGHRS and CDR2 YFSETQ. The CDR3 is made up of 12 amino acids. The CDR3 DNA sequence: TGCGCCAGCAGCTTCCAAGGCCTAGAGCAGTACTTC. It encodes CASSFQGLEQYF.

Only a few counts were recorded for this clone. This rearrangement joins TRBV28 to TRBJ2-1; TRBD1 matches at 8 bases. The length of the CDR3 is 12 residues. The V gene's germline CDR1 is MDHEN and CDR2 SYDVKM. The ends lost 5 bases at V and 12 bases at J; junction bases unmatched: 6. CDR3 region: CASSTGQGWQFF. In DNA, the CDR3 is TGTGCCAGCAGTACCGGACAGGGCTGGCAGTTCTTC. Based on the CDR3 plus reference TRBV28 and TRBJ2-1, the full variable domain is DVKVTQSSRYLVKRTGEKVFLECVQDMDHENMFWYRQDPGLGLRLIYFSYDVKMKEKGDIPEGYSVSREKKERFSLILESASTNQTSMYLCASSTGQGWQFFGPGTRLTVL.

This clone was seen only once. One end of the junction fails to match germline, which may point to a read error. V usage is TRBV29-1 and J usage is TRBJ1-3; D is possibly TRBD1 (6 bases). CDR1 and CDR2 from the germline V gene are SQVTM and ANQGSEA. The CDR3 has 13 amino acids. The CDR3 is CSVDKQGGNAIYF. Here the CDR3 DNA reads TGCAGCGTGGACAAACAGGGTGGAAACGCCATATATTTT.

The chain carries TRBV10-1 and TRBJ2-7, with D possibly TRBD2 on 5 matching bases. V was pared by 5 bases and J by 6 bases, with 8 bases between. This CDR3 has 11 residues. Germline-derived CDR1 and CDR2 are WNHNN and SYGVQD (reference sequence). The CDR3 here is CASSTGSEQYF. CDR3 in DNA: TGCGCCAGCAGTACGGGGTCCGAGCAGTACTTC.

The V gene is TRBV29-1, the J gene TRBJ1-2; 7 bases line up with TRBD1. Germline CDR1 is SQVTM and CDR2 is ANQGSEA. V lost 8 bases, J lost 4 bases, and 4 bases stayed unmatched. CDR3 length: 11 residues. CDR3 DNA: TGCAGCCTAGGACAGGCCTATGGCTACACCTTC. Translation: CSLGQAYGYTF.

This rearrangement joins TRBV18 to TRBJ1-2; no definite D call. This CDR3 region has 13 residues. Germline V CDR1 and CDR2: KGHSH, LQKENI. V was cut by 2 bases and J by 4 bases, with 8 bases left in between. CDR3 residues: CASSPGGVYGYTF. CDR3 nucleotide sequence: TGTGCCAGCTCACCAGGTGGGGTCTATGGCTACACCTTC.

This chain joins TRBV7-9 and TRBJ2-1, with D possibly being TRBD1 or TRBD2 (5 bases each). This CDR3 has 17 residues. V gave up 5 bases and J gave up 3 bases, with 20 bases separating them. Germline loops: CDR1 SEHNR, CDR2 FQNEAQ (reference sequence). CDR3 bases: TGTGCCAGCAGCCAAGGGGTCCGGGGAAACGACTACAATGAGCAGTTCTTC. This gives the protein CASSQGVRGNDYNEQFF. Full variable domain (rest looked up from reference TRBV7-9 and TRBJ2-1): DTGVSQNPRHKITKRGQNVTFRCDPISEHNRLYWYRQTLGQGPEFLTYFQNEAQLEKSRLLSDRFSAERPKGSFSTLEIQRTEQGDSAMYLCASSQGVRGNDYNEQFFGPGTRLTVL.

The chain carries TRBV19 and TRBJ2-1; D is uncertain. This CDR3 comprises 13 residues. Trimming removed 1 base at V and 5 bases at J, with 6 bases between. Germline V gene sequence: CDR1 LNHDA, CDR2 SQIVND (reference sequence). Here the CDR3 DNA reads TGTGCCAGTAGTATAGTCCTTGACAATGAGCAGTTCTTC. Amino acid sequence: CASSIVLDNEQFF.

The rearrangement uses TRBV27 and TRBJ2-1; D is perhaps TRBD2 (6 bases). CDR1 and CDR2 (germline): MNHEY, SMNVEV (reference sequence). This CDR3 is 14 amino acids long. Between the trimmed V and J ends, which lost 7 bases and 8 bases, there was a span of 18 bases. The CDR3 loop is CASKPGGGIDEQFF. Here the CDR3 DNA reads TGTGCCAGCAAACCCGGCGGCGGGATCGATGAGCAGTTCTTC.

The V and J genes are TRBV28 and TRBJ2-1; 9 bases fit TRBD1. There are 16 residues in the CDR3. CDR1 and CDR2 (germline): MDHEN, SYDVKM. J gave up 5 bases and V 5 bases, and 10 bases lay outside the gene matches. DNA of the CDR3: TGTGCCAGCAGTGTACGGGGGACAGGGCTACACAATGAGCAGTTCTTC. Amino acid sequence: CASSVRGTGLHNEQFF.

This clone was observed a handful of times. The chain employs TRBV28 and TRBJ2-1, with D tentatively TRBD1 or TRBD2 (5 bases each). Trimming took off 1 base at V and 9 bases at J, with 22 bases between the two ends. This CDR3 is 17 amino acids long. Germline assignment: CDR1 MDHEN and CDR2 SYDVKM. The CDR3 reads CASSLLAGTRGDGEQFF. The DNA of the CDR3 is TGTGCCAGCAGTTTATTGGCCGGGACCCGGGGTGACGGTGAGCAGTTCTTC.